This T cell receptor beta chain was sequenced for a study of T-cell reconstitution after alpha-beta-depleted transplantation in children. The TCRbeta library was prepared with unique molecular identifiers. Each CDR3 protein gets one entry after TCRdb re-called the PCR reads with MiXCR. The sample lists approximately 520,000 distinct CDR3 sequences; 30% to 35% were seen once. V dropped 8 bases and J dropped 0; count of bases not matched to a gene: 4. The length of the CDR3 is 13 residues. Looked up from germline, CDR1 is SQVTM and CDR2 is ANQGSEA. The gene calls are TRBV29-1 and TRBJ1-1; 9 bases match TRBD1. This sample comprised PBMCs from the stem cell graft donor, obtained from the stem cell graft. This clonotype was sampled from a human donor who donated a stem cell graft to a child with aplastic anemia. CDR3 loop: CSSTGGVNTEAFF. CDR3 DNA sequence: TGCAGCTCCACAGGGGGCGTGAACACTGAAGCTTTCTTT.